This TCR beta chain appears in the sequencing data of a study of blood T cell repertoires in COVID-19. CDR1 is KGHSH and CDR2 is LQKENI in the germline V gene. The ends were cut back, 6 bases at V and 1 base at J, with 13 bases in the middle. The CDR3 is 14 amino acids. As originally analysed: Estimation of nucleated cell counts relied on the amplification of reference gene primers. Assay used: immunoSEQ multiplex PCR; TCRdb lists only in-frame clones, some missing. Clone size and the V and J calls come from that table; the DNA yielded D and trimming. This table holds around 280,000 clones, roughly 89% found once.

The sequence was collected from a woman aged 18-30 years with acute COVID-19. The sequencing input was PBMCs or T cells enriched from blood (not recorded which). This chain links TRBV18 with TRBJ2-7; D gene ambiguous. In DNA, the CDR3 is TGTGCCAGCTCCCAGATCGGCAGGTCCTACGAGCAGTACTTC. This codes for CASSQIGRSYEQYF.